This T cell receptor beta chain came from a study of T cells in Graves' hyperthyroidism and ophthalmopathy. This clonotype was seen more than once but under ten times. Germline CDR1 reads LNHNV; CDR2 reads YYDKDF (reference sequence). This CDR3 region has 15 residues. V was clipped by 1 base and J by 6 bases; unmatched bases: 3. Amplified TCR beta CDR3 regions came from RNA transcripts. During a first-round RT-PCR of the TCR CDR3, the HTBI primer set was used. MiXCR, run by TCRdb on the multiplex PCR reads, gives a single entry per CDR3 protein. The sample consists of a few hundred thousand distinct CDR3 sequences, 12% to 15% of them appearing once.

Sequencing was done on a sample of blood. This chain connects TRBV15 to TRBJ2-1, with 10 bases fitting TRBD2. This clonotype was obtained from a young woman with Graves' hyperthyroidism. CDR3 amino acids: CATSRVLAGRNEQFF. The CDR3 DNA is TGTGCCACCAGCAGAGTACTAGCGGGACGCAATGAGCAGTTCTTC.